This T cell receptor (beta chain) was recovered during a study of CD8+ T cells in alopecia areata. Turning to the study itself: Tofacitinib therapy took 6 to 18 months; 6 months off drug came after.

Cell sorting on a FACSAria was used to separate CD4+ and CD8+ T cells from the PBMCs. Once RNA had been extracted, it was reverse transcribed into cDNA to act as the sequencing template. The repertoire was sequenced with immunoSEQ multiplex PCR; TCRdb's copy has only in-frame clones and lacks some. This table holds more than 200,000 clones, about two thirds found once. The sequence derives from a human donor with alopecia areata. Source: CD4+ T cells sorted from blood, taken at week 0.

The CDR3 coding sequence is TGCGCCAGCAGCCTAGGGACAGGGGGCAAGTACAATGAGCAGTTCTTC. It specifies CASSLGTGGKYNEQFF. The chain employs TRBV5-1 and TRBJ2-1, with TRBD1 matching over 12 bases. The V gene end was trimmed by 4 bases and the J gene end by 4 bases; junction bases not matched to a gene: 6. The germline CDR1 and CDR2 sequences are SGHRS and YFSETQ. The CDR3 has 16 residues.